The TCR beta chain under discussion was sequenced for a study of blood T cell repertoires in COVID-19. The wider study: From T cells, B-cell-depleted T cells, or PBMCs came the material, which was cDNA or gDNA.

This CDR3 region has 11 residues. CDR1 and CDR2 from the germline V gene are LNHNV and YYDKDF (reference sequence). Trimming shortened V by 5 bases and J by 7 bases, and 8 bases separated the two germline ends. This clone has more than one count but fewer than ten. Per the authors' pipeline: Quantification of nucleated cells was approximated via reference gene primer amplification. Produced via immunoSEQ multiplex PCR; TCRdb's table is partial and in-frame only. V and J calls plus clone size are reproduced from that table; the DNA served to infer D and trimming. The table lists over 200,000 clones, approximately 81% of them singletons.

The TCR originated in a woman older than 75 with acute or convalescent COVID-19. The V gene is TRBV15, the J gene TRBJ1-1, with a possible D match to TRBD1 (6 bases). Specimen: peripheral blood. The CDR3 coding sequence is TGTGCCACCAGCGTACAGGGTGAAGCTTTCTTT. This sequence encodes CATSVQGEAFF.